Listed here are 7 T cell receptor beta chains from one sample, sequenced in a study of shared clonotypes between healthy human individuals. Measured with immunoSEQ multiplex PCR; TCRdb has only the in-frame clones, and not every one. The sample shows about 490,000 clones, about 80% of them seen only once. The source material was PBMCs. The receptors were gathered from a woman in her forties in good health. Some clones in this sample may be carry-over from other donors' samples.

The chain uses TRBV2 and TRBJ2-3; D possibly matches TRBD1 or TRBD2 (5 bases each). Germline V CDR1 and CDR2: SNHLY, FYNNEI. The CDR3 contains 16 residues. The germline V and J ends were trimmed by 6 bases and 3 bases, with 19 bases remaining between them. CDR3 nucleotide sequence: TGTGCCAGCAGGGGTTCCACGGGGCTTGAGACAGATACGCAGTATTTT. Protein sequence: CASRGSTGLETDTQYF.

This chain connects TRBV7-9 to TRBJ1-1, with 12 bases fitting TRBD1. Germline V gene lookup returns CDR1 SEHNR and CDR2 FQNEAQ (reference sequence). Trimming cost V 0 bases and J 11 bases; bases outside gene matches: 4. The CDR3 consists of 14 residues. In nucleotides, the CDR3 is TGTGCCAGCAGCTTAGCCGGGACAGGGGGCGAGGCTTTCTTT. Its translation is CASSLAGTGGEAFF.

This chain links TRBV6-5 with TRBJ2-1; TRBD1 matches at 7 bases. The J segment lost 4 bases and the V segment lost 0 bases, leaving 3 bases of the junction unmatched. The germline V gene has CDR1 MNHEY and CDR2 SVGAGI. This CDR3 has 15 residues. This CDR3 reads CASSYSGQIYNEQFF. In DNA, the CDR3 is TGTGCCAGCAGTTACTCGGGACAGATATACAATGAGCAGTTCTTC.

CDR3 loop: CAISDGLAGVYNEQFF. The CDR3 DNA sequence: TGTGCCATCAGTGATGGACTAGCGGGAGTCTACAATGAGCAGTTCTTC. The chain is built from TRBV10-3 and TRBJ2-1; 13 nucleotides line up with TRBD2. Unmatched junction bases numbered 2, after V lost 3 bases and J lost 3 bases. The CDR3 has 16 residues. Looked up from germline, CDR1 is ENHRY and CDR2 is SYGVKD.

This clone appeared once. The chain combines TRBV28 with TRBJ2-7, with 9 bases lining up with TRBD2. The CDR3 is 14 amino acids. Trimming took 11 bases from V and 4 from J; bases not matched to a gene: 12. Germline CDR1 and CDR2: MDHEN and SYDVKM. The CDR3 DNA reads as TGTGCCTCCCGCACAAGGCGGGGGGGATACGAGCAGTACTTC. It encodes CASRTRRGGYEQYF.

The chain carries TRBV5-1 and TRBJ2-3; D unresolved. The germline gives CDR1 SGHRS, CDR2 YFSETQ. CDR3 size: 13 residues. The germline V and J ends were trimmed by 3 bases and 1 base, with 6 bases remaining between them. The CDR3 sequence: CASSYDGTDTQYF. In nucleotides, the CDR3 is TGCGCCAGCAGCTATGACGGCACAGATACGCAGTATTTT.

This clone was counted only a few times. V is TRBV15 and J is TRBJ2-7; 9 bases map to TRBD1. Germline values: CDR1 LNHNV, CDR2 YYDKDF (reference sequence). Trimming cost V 2 bases and J 6 bases; bases outside gene matches: 5. The CDR3 sequence is 14 residues long. The CDR3 nucleotides are TGTGCCACCAGCAGATCCAGGACAGGGGCCGAGCAGTACTTC. It codes for CATSRSRTGAEQYF.